This paragraph covers one TCR beta chain sequence. This entry belongs to a study of siplizumab effects on memory and regulatory T cells. Using immunoSEQ multiplex PCR, the repertoire was profiled, and TCRdb retains in-frame clones only, with some absent. The sample includes some 97,000 clones, about 91% seen only once; the top ten take around 0.15%. The CDR3 contains 15 residues. Germline CDR1 is MDHEN and CDR2 is SYDVKM. V gave up 4 bases and J gave up 6 bases, with 16 bases separating them. This chain joins TRBV28 and TRBJ1-5; no clear D. The sequenced sample consisted of CD4+ T cells sorted from blood. The clonotype comes from a human donor in good health. This chain's CDR3 is CASSYLKGGSQPQHF. DNA for the CDR3: TGTGCCAGCAGTTACCTTAAGGGAGGGAGTCAGCCCCAGCATTTT. Variable domain in full (rest from reference TRBV28 and TRBJ1-5): DVKVTQSSRYLVKRTGEKVFLECVQDMDHENMFWYRQDPGLGLRLIYFSYDVKMKEKGDIPEGYSVSREKKERFSLILESASTNQTSMYLCASSYLKGGSQPQHFGDGTRLSIL.